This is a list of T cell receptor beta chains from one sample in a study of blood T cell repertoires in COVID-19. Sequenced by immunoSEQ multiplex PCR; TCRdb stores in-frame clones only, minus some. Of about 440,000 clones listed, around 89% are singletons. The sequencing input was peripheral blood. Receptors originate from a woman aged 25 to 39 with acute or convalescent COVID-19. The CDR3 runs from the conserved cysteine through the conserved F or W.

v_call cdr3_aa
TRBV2 CASCEEGQWAYNSPLHF
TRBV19 CASSTGLGGYTF
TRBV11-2 CASSSWAGAGELFF
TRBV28 CASSLTSGLWYQETQYF
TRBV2 CASTGGKAGNTIYF
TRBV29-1 CSADADSIDGYTF
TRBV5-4 CASGAGRDSSYEQYF
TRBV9 CASSLNDRPELYGYTF
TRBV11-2 CASSARDRGFGYTF
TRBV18 CASSPGTGGGGNQPQHF
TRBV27 CASTGGTPGFPSYEQYF
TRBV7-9 CASSLGQGLRAYEQYF
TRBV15 CATSRGGTGRETQYF
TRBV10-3 CAISERTGGGETQYF
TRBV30 CAWSAYREGAFF
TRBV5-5 CASSTYTGSEQYF
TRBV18 CASSPSGNYGYTF
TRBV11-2 CASSLTSATGELFF
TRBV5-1 CASSARVNDNVLTF
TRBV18 CASSPRGGTQNSPLHF
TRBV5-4 CASSLVGRVHYEQYF
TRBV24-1 CATSETTGVGTDTQYF
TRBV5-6 CASSLAGTGVGNEQFF
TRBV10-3 CAISGGDTQYF
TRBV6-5 CASNAGLTSYNEQFF
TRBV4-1 CASSLRTGGETQYF
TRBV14 CASSRLPGQGMTDTQYF
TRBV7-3 CASSLSGDGDTQYF
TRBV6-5 CASSYSRQGAGNTIYF
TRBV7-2 CAGLSWYNEQFF
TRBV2 CASSDMDSKYYGYTF
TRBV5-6 CASSPSGGMGNEQFF
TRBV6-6 CASNTGGPGNEQFF
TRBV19 CASSHRGSQPQHF
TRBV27 CASSFGGGYGYTF
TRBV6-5 CASSYSRGPGDEQYF
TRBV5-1 CASSLHSRTGTYYEQYF
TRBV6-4 CASSYTCEQTQYF
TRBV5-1 CASSLVGSATNEKLFF
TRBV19 CASSIARQGVYEQYF
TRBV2 CASLTSGGSNTGELFF
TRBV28 CASSLEAENEQYF
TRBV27 CASSLRGGAELKNHQPQHF
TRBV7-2 CASGDQRPYEQYF
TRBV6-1 CASSESIGGNTGELFF
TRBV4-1 CASSQGLAASVTGELFF
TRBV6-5 CASQKQGGSTEAFF
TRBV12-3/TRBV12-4 CASNGAMNTEAFF
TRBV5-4 CASSYRVSGANVLTF
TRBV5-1 CASSYGQGAYNEQFF
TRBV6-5 CASRRLGQETQYF
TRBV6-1 CASSETSAAHNEQFF
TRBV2 CASTKQGTTEAFF
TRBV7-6 CASSLTQLGGNNQPQHF